This is a list of T cell receptor beta chains from one sample in a study of T cell clonotyping in hematopoietic cell transplantation. The method was immunoSEQ multiplex PCR; TCRdb's version includes in-frame clones alone and lacks a portion of them. The table includes around 17,000 clones, approximately 87% detected once. Material: PBMCs, obtained 100 days after allogeneic stem cell transplant. Every receptor here comes from a male patient in his sixties or seventies who had an allogeneic stem cell transplant from a related donor, so the T cells may come from the graft donor. Some clones in this sample may be carry-over from other donors' samples. Each CDR3 is given with its conserved first and last residue. Only part of the rows carry a size: once, few, many, or a class if the clone is expanded.

v_gene | abundance | CDR3aa
TRBV7-2 | NA | CASSPGFQLGNEKLFF
TRBV10-3 | NA | CAISENRGTGGDYEQYF
TRBV28 | NA | CASREAEDTEAFF
TRBV28 | NA | CASSYPEQKIF
TRBV9 | NA | CASGAGVRVQETQYF
TRBV11-3 | NA | CASSGVGETQYF
TRBV6-5 | once | CASLSGRGRGYTF
TRBV11-3 | once | CASSEYSGVGRGTQYF
TRBV4-1 | NA | CASSQGLSHQPQHF
TRBV11-2 | NA | CASSLDRNYGYTF
TRBV6-5 | few | CASSYSRYQPQHF
TRBV19 | once | CASSASSGANVLTF
TRBV27 | NA | CASSLFGTQYF
TRBV7-2 | NA | CASSLGPGPQYGYTF
TRBV28 | NA | CASSKPGADGYGYTF
TRBV19 | NA | CASSGTGGRQPQHF
TRBV29-1 | NA | CSVDGYTF
TRBV4-3 | NA | CASSQYPGQATNYGYTF
TRBV7-9 | NA | CASSLWGESYEQYF
TRBV5-1 | NA | CASSPQDGAYEQYF
TRBV4-3 | NA | CASSPTASTDTQYF
TRBV19 | NA | CASRSGSGNTIYF